This TCR beta chain was sequenced during a study of cytomegalovirus exposure and HLA in healthy donors. Trimming at V came to 11 bases and at J to 1 base, leaving 10 bases not matched to a gene. The germline gives CDR1 MNHNS, CDR2 SASEGT. CDR3 length equals 14 residues. Findings and caveats of the study: The presence/absence work took it that sequencing depth was about the same across donors.

This clone was recorded a few times. What it binds is not known. Use of 60 Vbeta and 13 Jbeta primers characterized the PCR. Profiling relied on immunoSEQ multiplex PCR, and the TCRdb table lists in-frame clones only, not all of them. The sample includes under 150,000 clones, about 76% of them seen just once. The receptor was derived from a man aged 18 to 29 in good health and CMV-seronegative. The chain is built from TRBV6-1 and TRBJ1-1; 7 bases match TRBD1. Sequencing was done on a sample of PBMCs. The CDR3 DNA is TGTGCCGCCATCGTGGGGACAGCGAACACTGAAGCTTTCTTT. Translation gives CAAIVGTANTEAFF.